The clone carrying this T cell receptor beta chain was observed a few times. V was cut by 2 bases and J by 5 bases, with 16 bases left in between. The CDR3 spans 15 residues. Germline CDR1 and CDR2: SNHLY and FYNNEI. The sample comes from a study of T cells after yellow fever vaccination. TCRdb fed the 5' RACE reads into MiXCR, producing one record per CDR3 protein. The table includes 300,000 to 350,000 distinct CDR3 sequences, roughly 4.3% detected once. The TCR comes from a man aged 18 to 29 who received the YFV17D yellow fever vaccine. This sample comprised PBMCs, obtained 15 days after the yellow fever booster vaccination. This sequence joins TRBV2 and TRBJ2-7; possibly TRBD2 for D (6 bases). CDR3 region: CASSERWASENEQYF. CDR3 nucleotide sequence: TGTGCCAGCAGTGAAAGGTGGGCTAGCGAGAACGAGCAGTACTTC.